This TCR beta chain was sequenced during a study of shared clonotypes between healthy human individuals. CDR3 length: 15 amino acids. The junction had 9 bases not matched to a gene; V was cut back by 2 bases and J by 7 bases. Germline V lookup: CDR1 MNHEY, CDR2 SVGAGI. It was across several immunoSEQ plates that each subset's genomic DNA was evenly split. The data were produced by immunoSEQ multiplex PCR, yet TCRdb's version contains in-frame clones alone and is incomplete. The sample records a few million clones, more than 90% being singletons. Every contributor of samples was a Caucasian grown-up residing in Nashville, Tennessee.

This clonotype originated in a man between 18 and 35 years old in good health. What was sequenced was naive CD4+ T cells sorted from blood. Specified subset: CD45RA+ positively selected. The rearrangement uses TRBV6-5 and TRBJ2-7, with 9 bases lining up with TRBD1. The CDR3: CASSYVGQGPREQYF. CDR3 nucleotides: TGTGCCAGCAGTTACGTCGGACAGGGGCCCCGGGAGCAGTACTTC.